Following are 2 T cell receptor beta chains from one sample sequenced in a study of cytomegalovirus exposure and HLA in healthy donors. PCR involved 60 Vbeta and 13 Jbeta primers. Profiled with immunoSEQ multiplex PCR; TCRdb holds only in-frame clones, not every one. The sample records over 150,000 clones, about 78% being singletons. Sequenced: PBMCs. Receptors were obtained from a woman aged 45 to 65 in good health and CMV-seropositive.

The CDR3 sequence: CATSQLAQETQYF. Written as DNA, the CDR3 is TGTGCCACCTCCCAGCTAGCCCAAGAGACCCAGTACTTC. The chain links TRBV2 to TRBJ2-5; perhaps TRBD2 as D (5 bases). The CDR3 is 13 amino acids. V lost 10 bases to trimming and J lost 1 base, with 13 bases between them. In germline, CDR1 is SNHLY, CDR2 FYNNEI.

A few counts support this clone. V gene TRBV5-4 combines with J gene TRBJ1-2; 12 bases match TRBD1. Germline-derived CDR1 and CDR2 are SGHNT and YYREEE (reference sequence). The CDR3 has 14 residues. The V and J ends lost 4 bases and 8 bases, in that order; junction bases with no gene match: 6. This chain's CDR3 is CASSLTGTGGGYTF. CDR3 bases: TGTGCCAGCAGCCTAACCGGGACAGGGGGCGGCTACACCTTC. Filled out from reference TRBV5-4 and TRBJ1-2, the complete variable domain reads ETGVTQSPTHLIKTRGQQVTLRCSSQSGHNTVSWYQQALGQGPQFIFQYYREEENGRGNFPPRFSGLQFPNYSSELNVNALELDDSALYLCASSLTGTGGGYTFGSGTRLTVV.